This TCR beta chain was identified in a study of control samples from healthy donors and cancer patients. Germline V gene lookup returns CDR1 MDHEN and CDR2 SYDVKM. V was clipped by 5 bases and J by 8 bases, with 13 bases between them. This CDR3 has 13 residues. Here immunoSEQ multiplex PCR was the method, and the copy in TCRdb shows in-frame clones only, minus some. The sample lists fewer than 200,000 clones, nearly 90% occurring once. This TCR came from a woman between 45 and 65 years old in good health. Sequencing was carried out using blood. The chain has TRBV28 and TRBJ2-1; perhaps TRBD2 as D (7 bases). DNA of the CDR3: TGTGCCAGCAGTGGGGGGGGGCCGGATGAGCAGTTCTTC. Protein product: CASSGGGPDEQFF. The variable domain in full, with the rest retrieved from reference TRBV28 and TRBJ2-1, is DVKVTQSSRYLVKRTGEKVFLECVQDMDHENMFWYRQDPGLGLRLIYFSYDVKMKEKGDIPEGYSVSREKKERFSLILESASTNQTSMYLCASSGGGPDEQFFGPGTRLTVL.